This T cell receptor beta chain was identified during a study of OX40 agonist ivuxolimab in advanced cancers. Whole-study context: Those enrolled were 80% to 85% male, with a mean age of 60 years and ages from about 20 to 79.

The table came from immunoSEQ multiplex PCR; TCRdb's copy has only in-frame clones and leaves some out. The sample lists 70,000 or so clones, about 86% occurring once. In germline, CDR1 is MNHEY, CDR2 SVGAGI. This CDR3 has 14 amino acids. V was clipped by 6 bases and J by 3 bases; unmatched bases: 7. On this clone itself: What it recognizes is unknown.

Points from the study as a whole: Still undetermined is the antigen specificity of the expanded peripheral T cells. Partial responders at 0.1-3.0 mg/kg had among the lowest clonal expansion.

The V call is TRBV6-5, the J call TRBJ2-7; 8 bases are a match to TRBD1. This clonotype was sampled from an adult with an advanced solid tumor such as melanoma, head and neck, liver or kidney cancer. Sequenced material: CD4+ or CD8+ T cells sorted from blood, taken in a trial of the OX40 agonist ivuxolimab. CDR3: CASSRRDRRYEQYF. As DNA, the CDR3 is TGTGCCAGCAGCCGCCGGGACAGGCGCTACGAGCAGTACTTC.